Following are 16 T cell receptor beta chains from one sample sequenced in a study of blood T cells in healthy people across ages. The second PCR ran about 6 to 11 cycles with a sample-barcoded 5' primer and J-beta primers. TCRdb reanalysed the 5' RACE reads using MiXCR and keeps one entry per CDR3 protein. The sample holds approximately 1,000,000 distinct CDR3 sequences, over 35% seen once. Sequencing was done on a sample of blood. These receptors all stem from a woman aged 60-70 years in good health.

The chain links TRBV13 to TRBJ2-5, with 7 bases aligning to TRBD1. The CDR3 spans 14 residues. CDR1 and CDR2 from the germline V gene are PRHDT and FYEKMQ (reference sequence). After removal of 4 bases from V and 1 base from J, the junction contained 3 bases not matched to a gene. The CDR3 region has the DNA TGTGCCAGCAGCTCGAGGGGGCCCCAAGAGACCCAGTACTTC. This gives the protein CASSSRGPQETQYF.

This clonotype was detected only a few times. The rearrangement joins TRBV28 to TRBJ2-1; TRBD2 matches at 8 bases. This CDR3 is 15 amino acids long. Germline V lookup: CDR1 MDHEN, CDR2 SYDVKM. Trimming at V came to 8 bases and at J to 4 bases, leaving 10 bases not matched to a gene. The CDR3: CASVKSGSSYNEQFF. In nucleotides, the CDR3 is TGTGCCAGCGTTAAAAGCGGGAGTTCTTACAATGAGCAGTTCTTC.

The CDR3 DNA follows: TGTGCCAGCAGTGACCCCGCAGGGGCAGAGACCCAGTACTTC. Translation: CASSDPAGAETQYF. V usage is TRBV25-1 and J usage is TRBJ2-5, with TRBD1 as a possible D gene (6 bases). V gave up 3 bases and J gave up 4 bases, with 12 bases separating them. Germline CDR1 is MGHDK and CDR2 is SYGVNS. The CDR3 consists of 14 residues.

The V call is TRBV7-9, the J call TRBJ1-1; TRBD1 matches 7 bases. The V gene end was trimmed by 8 bases and the J gene end by 1 base; junction bases not matched to a gene: 7. Germline V lookup: CDR1 SEHNR, CDR2 FQNEAQ (reference sequence). The CDR3 sequence is 14 residues long. The CDR3, as DNA: TGTGCCAGCCTAAGGGGACAGACGAACACTGAAGCTTTCTTT. Translation gives CASLRGQTNTEAFF.

This clonotype has only a few counts. V is TRBV12-3 or TRBV12-4 and J is TRBJ2-5; 8 nucleotides match TRBD1. The J call may be faulty, since TRBJ2-7 better matches the DNA end. This CDR3 has 16 residues. The CDR3 DNA reads TGTGCCAGCAGTTTAGTTCGGGGACAGGAACCCTACGAGCAGTACTTC. Protein sequence: CASSLVRGQEPYEQYF.

CDR3 sequence: CASSLQLGDTQYF. In DNA, the CDR3 is TGTGCCAGCAGCTTACAGCTGGGGGATACGCAGTATTTT. The chain is built from TRBV7-2 and TRBJ2-3, with unresolved D. V was pared by 2 bases and J by 6 bases, with 9 bases between. CDR1 and CDR2 from the germline V gene are SGHTA and FQGNSA. There are 13 residues in the CDR3.

The chain recombines TRBV20-1 with TRBJ2-1, with 7 bases identical to TRBD1. The CDR3 totals 16 residues. The V and J ends lost 0 bases and 4 bases, in that order; junction bases with no gene match: 9. The germline gives CDR1 DFQATT, CDR2 SNEGSKA (reference sequence). The CDR3 DNA follows: TGCAGTGCTAGAGATTTGCAGGGGGTAGGTTACAATGAGCAGTTCTTC. Protein: CSARDLQGVGYNEQFF.

In the case of this clonotype: Mismatch with germline at one junction end may stem from a read error. This chain joins TRBV20-1 and TRBJ1-5; 9 positions match TRBD1. The CDR3 has 14 amino acids. Germline V CDR1 and CDR2: DFQATT, SNEGSKA (reference sequence). CDR3: CSAGQGSSSQPQHF. For the CDR3, the DNA is TGCAGTGCTGGACAGGGGAGTAGCAGTCAGCCCCAGCATTTT.

The rearrangement links TRBV3-1 to TRBJ2-1, with D perhaps matching TRBD2 (5 bases). Germline loops: CDR1 LGHDT, CDR2 YNNKEL (reference sequence). The CDR3 contains 17 residues. The germline V and J ends were trimmed by 0 bases and 6 bases, with 18 bases remaining between them. The CDR3 loop is CASSQDPRALPGNEQFF. The DNA of the CDR3 is TGTGCCAGCAGCCAAGACCCGCGGGCTCTTCCGGGCAATGAGCAGTTCTTC.

CDR3 amino acids: CASSGGDSGANVLTF. The CDR3 DNA reads as TGCGCCAGCAGCGGAGGGGACTCTGGGGCCAACGTCCTGACTTTC. This sequence joins TRBV5-1 and TRBJ2-6; perhaps TRBD2 as D (6 bases). The germline V and J ends were trimmed by 4 bases and 0 bases, with 8 bases remaining between them. The CDR3 length is 15 residues. The germline V gene has CDR1 SGHRS and CDR2 YFSETQ.

This clonotype turned up a few times. V and J are TRBV2 and TRBJ1-2; TRBD1 agrees at 10 bases. The CDR3 covers 15 residues. Germline V gene sequence: CDR1 SNHLY, CDR2 FYNNEI. After removal of 3 bases from V and 4 bases from J, the junction contained 5 bases not matched to a gene. The CDR3 reads CASSERQGAAYGYTF. As DNA, the CDR3 is TGTGCCAGCAGTGAGCGACAGGGGGCAGCCTATGGCTACACCTTC.

There are a few counts of this clonotype. The gene calls are TRBV29-1 and TRBJ2-7, with D possibly being TRBD1 (5 bases). CDR3 length equals 12 residues. Germline values: CDR1 SQVTM, CDR2 ANQGSEA. Trimming shortened V by 6 bases and J by 0 bases, and 9 bases separated the two germline ends. CDR3 sequence (DNA): TGCAGCGTGCTCAGGGACTCCTACGAGCAGTACTTC. This gives the protein CSVLRDSYEQYF.

This chain links TRBV12-3 or TRBV12-4 with TRBJ2-3; tentatively, D is TRBD1 (6 bases). Trimming shortened V by 8 bases and J by 6 bases, and 12 bases separated the two germline ends. The CDR3 sequence is 12 residues long. In DNA form, the CDR3 reads TGTGCCAGCGGAACAGGGTTTGATACGCAGTATTTT. Amino acids: CASGTGFDTQYF.

This rearrangement joins TRBV29-1 to TRBJ2-1; 7 nucleotides line up with TRBD1. The germline CDR1 and CDR2 sequences are SQVTM and ANQGSEA. The CDR3 is 12 amino acids. The junction had 3 bases not matched to a gene; V was cut back by 4 bases and J by 6 bases. This CDR3 reads CSVVAGGNEQFF. In DNA, the CDR3 is TGCAGCGTTGTGGCAGGGGGCAATGAGCAGTTCTTC.

This sequence joins TRBV13 and TRBJ2-3, with TRBD1 matching over 7 bases. Per the germline V gene, CDR1 is PRHDT and CDR2 is FYEKMQ (reference sequence). V trimming: 0 bases; J trimming: 0 bases; junction bases outside the gene matches: 9. The CDR3 is 18 residues long. The CDR3 DNA follows: TGTGCCAGCAGCTTAGGCTTTCGGACAGGATCTAGCACAGATACGCAGTATTTT. It codes for CASSLGFRTGSSTDTQYF. The full variable domain, completed using reference TRBV13 and TRBJ2-3, is AAGVIQSPRHLIKEKRETATLKCYPIPRHDTVYWYQQGPGQDPQFLISFYEKMQSDKGSIPDRFSAQQFSDYHSELNMSSLELGDSALYFCASSLGFRTGSSTDTQYFGPGTRLTVL.

This clonotype came up a few times. The chain is built from TRBV11-2 and TRBJ2-3; weak D call: TRBD2 (5 bases). Germline assignment: CDR1 SGHAT and CDR2 FQNNGV. The ends were cut back, 0 bases at V and 4 bases at J, with 11 bases in the middle. The CDR3 has 15 residues. DNA of the CDR3: TGTGCCAGCAGCTTAGACGGGAAAGCTGCAGATACGCAGTATTTT. Encoded protein: CASSLDGKAADTQYF.